This T cell receptor (beta chain) was captured by sequencing in a study of technical replicates of blood from a few donors. CDR1 is SGHRS, CDR2 YFSETQ, per germline. The V end lost 0 bases, the J end lost 7 bases, and 5 bases lay between the germline ends. The CDR3 contains 12 residues. Here immunoSEQ multiplex PCR was the method, and the copy in TCRdb shows in-frame clones only, minus some. The table lists about 68,000 clones, 95% to 98% of them singletons. Specimen: T cells isolated from PBMCs. The chain carries TRBV5-1 and TRBJ2-1; D is unclear. The origin of this receptor is a human donor in good health. The CDR3 region has the DNA TGCGCCAGCAGCTTGGTGAGGAATGAGCAGTTCTTC. It codes for CASSLVRNEQFF.